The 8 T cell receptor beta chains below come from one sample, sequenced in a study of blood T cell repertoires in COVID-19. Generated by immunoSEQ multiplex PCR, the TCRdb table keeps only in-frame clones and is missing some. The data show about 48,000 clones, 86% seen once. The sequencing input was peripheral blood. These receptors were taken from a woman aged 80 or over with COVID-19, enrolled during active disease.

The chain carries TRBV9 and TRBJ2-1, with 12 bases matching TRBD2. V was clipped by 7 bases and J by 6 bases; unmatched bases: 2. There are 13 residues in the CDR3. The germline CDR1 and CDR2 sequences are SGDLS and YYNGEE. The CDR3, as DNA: TGTGCCAGCGCTAGCGGGAGGGCCAATGAGCAGTTCTTC. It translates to CASASGRANEQFF.

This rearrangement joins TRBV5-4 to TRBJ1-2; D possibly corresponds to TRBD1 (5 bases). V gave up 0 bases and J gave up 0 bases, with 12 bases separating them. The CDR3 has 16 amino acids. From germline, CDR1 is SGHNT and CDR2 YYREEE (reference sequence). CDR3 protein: CASSLGGGRTNYGYTF. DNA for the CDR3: TGTGCCAGCAGCTTGGGGGGCGGCAGAACTAACTATGGCTACACCTTC.

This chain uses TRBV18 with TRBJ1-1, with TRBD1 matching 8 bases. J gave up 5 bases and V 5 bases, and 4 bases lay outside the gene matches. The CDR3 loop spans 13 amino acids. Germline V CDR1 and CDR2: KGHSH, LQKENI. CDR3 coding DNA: TGTGCCAGCTCAGTACAGGGGGGGACTGAAGCTTTCTTT. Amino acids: CASSVQGGTEAFF. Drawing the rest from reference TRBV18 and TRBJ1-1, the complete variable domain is NAGVMQNPRHLVRRRGQEARLRCSPMKGHSHVYWYRQLPEEGLKFMVYLQKENIIDESGMPKERFSAEFPKEGPSILRIQQVVRGDSAAYFCASSVQGGTEAFFGQGTRLTVV.

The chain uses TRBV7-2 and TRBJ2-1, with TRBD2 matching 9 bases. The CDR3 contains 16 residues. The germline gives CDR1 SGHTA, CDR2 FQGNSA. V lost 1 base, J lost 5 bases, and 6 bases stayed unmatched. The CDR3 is CASSLDWLAGHNEQFF. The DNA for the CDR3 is TGTGCCAGCAGCTTAGATTGGCTAGCGGGGCACAATGAGCAGTTCTTC.

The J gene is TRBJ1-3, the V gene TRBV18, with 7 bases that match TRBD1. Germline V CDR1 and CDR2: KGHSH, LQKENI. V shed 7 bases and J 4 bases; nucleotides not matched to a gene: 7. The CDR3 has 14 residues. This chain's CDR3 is CASFLQGQGNTIYF. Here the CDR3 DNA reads TGTGCCAGCTTCCTACAGGGGCAAGGAAACACCATATATTTT.

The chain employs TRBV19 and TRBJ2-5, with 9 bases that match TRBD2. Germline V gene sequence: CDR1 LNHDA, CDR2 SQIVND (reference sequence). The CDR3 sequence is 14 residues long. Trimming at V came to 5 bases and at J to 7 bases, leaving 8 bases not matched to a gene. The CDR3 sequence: CASSPSLAGRTQYF. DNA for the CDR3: TGTGCCAGTAGTCCCAGTCTAGCGGGGCGGACCCAGTACTTC.

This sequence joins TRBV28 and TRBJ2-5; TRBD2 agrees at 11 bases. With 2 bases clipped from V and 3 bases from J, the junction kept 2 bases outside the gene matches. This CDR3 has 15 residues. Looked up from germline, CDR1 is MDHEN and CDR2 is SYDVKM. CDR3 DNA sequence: TGTGCCAGCAGTTTAATGGGACTAGCGGAAGAGACCCAGTACTTC. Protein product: CASSLMGLAEETQYF. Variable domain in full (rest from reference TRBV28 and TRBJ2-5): DVKVTQSSRYLVKRTGEKVFLECVQDMDHENMFWYRQDPGLGLRLIYFSYDVKMKEKGDIPEGYSVSREKKERFSLILESASTNQTSMYLCASSLMGLAEETQYFGPGTRLLVL.

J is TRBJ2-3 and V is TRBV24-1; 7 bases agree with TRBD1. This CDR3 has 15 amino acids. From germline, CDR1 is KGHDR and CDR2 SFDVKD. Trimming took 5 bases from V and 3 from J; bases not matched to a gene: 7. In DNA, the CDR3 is TGTGCCACCAGTGCTCTGACAGGGACAACAGATACGCAGTATTTT. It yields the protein CATSALTGTTDTQYF.